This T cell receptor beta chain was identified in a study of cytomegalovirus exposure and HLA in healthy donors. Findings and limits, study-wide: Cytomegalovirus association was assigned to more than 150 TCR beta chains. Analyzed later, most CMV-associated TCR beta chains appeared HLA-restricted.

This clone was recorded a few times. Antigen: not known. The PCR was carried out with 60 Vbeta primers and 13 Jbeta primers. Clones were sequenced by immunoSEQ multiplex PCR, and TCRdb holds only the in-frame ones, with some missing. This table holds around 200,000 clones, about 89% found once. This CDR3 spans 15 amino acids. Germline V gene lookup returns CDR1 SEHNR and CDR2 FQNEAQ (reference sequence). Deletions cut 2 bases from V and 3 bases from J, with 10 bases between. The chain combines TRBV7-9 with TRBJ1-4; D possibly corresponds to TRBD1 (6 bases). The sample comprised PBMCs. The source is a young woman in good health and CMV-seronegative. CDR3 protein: CASSLSGVANEKLFF. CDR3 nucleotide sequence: TGTGCCAGCAGCTTATCAGGGGTTGCTAATGAAAAACTGTTTTTT.